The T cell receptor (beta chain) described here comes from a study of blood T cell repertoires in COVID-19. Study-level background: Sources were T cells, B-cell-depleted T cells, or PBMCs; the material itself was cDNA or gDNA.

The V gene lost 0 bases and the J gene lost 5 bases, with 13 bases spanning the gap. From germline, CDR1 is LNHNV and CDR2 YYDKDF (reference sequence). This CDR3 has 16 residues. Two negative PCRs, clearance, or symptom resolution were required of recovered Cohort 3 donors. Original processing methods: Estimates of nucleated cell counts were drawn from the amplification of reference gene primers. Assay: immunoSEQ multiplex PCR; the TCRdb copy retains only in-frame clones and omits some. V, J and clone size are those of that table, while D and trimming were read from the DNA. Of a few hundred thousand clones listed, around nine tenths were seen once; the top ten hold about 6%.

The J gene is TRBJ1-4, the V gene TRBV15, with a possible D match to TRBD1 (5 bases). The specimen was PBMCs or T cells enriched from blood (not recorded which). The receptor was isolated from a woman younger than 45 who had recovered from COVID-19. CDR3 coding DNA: TGTGCCACCAGCAGAGATCTAGGGGCAGAGAATGAAAAACTGTTTTTT. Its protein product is CATSRDLGAENEKLFF. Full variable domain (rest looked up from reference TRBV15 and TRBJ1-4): DAMVIQNPRYQVTQFGKPVTLSCSQTLNHNVMYWYQQKSSQAPKLLFHYYDKDFNNEADTPDNFQSRRPNTSFCFLDIRSPGLGDTAMYLCATSRDLGAENEKLFFGSGTQLSVL.